This T cell receptor (beta chain) comes out of a study of T cells and Merkel cell carcinoma outcomes (dated by TCRdb to between 2020 and 2021). About the full investigation: The tumor T-cell repertoire, together with T-cell density, was examined as a predictor of clinical outcome in patients with Merkel cell carcinoma. Broad study findings and their caveats: The combination of T-cell repertoire features and T-cell density was reported to predict clinical outcomes in patients with Merkel cell carcinoma.

The library relied on the immunoSEQ multiplex PCR assay. The source is immuneACCESS, and TCRdb retained only in-frame sequences with V and J called. Part of the clones is not carried over; for the studies checked, unresolved V genes explain less than half of this, and the remainder is unexplained. The sample table shows 4,000 to 5,500 clones, and roughly 81% are seen once. About 5.6% of the sample is held by the ten biggest clonotypes. Samples came from patients with Merkel cell carcinoma. In the case of this clone: Its antigen is unknown. No base quality values were provided; no much bigger clone lies one nucleotide off.

Sequencing was performed on tumor tissue from Merkel cell carcinoma. This clonotype was obtained from a human donor with Merkel cell carcinoma.

The CDR3 protein is CASSRPARGANEQFF. The nucleotide sequence is TGTGCCAGCAGCCGCCCGGCCCGAGGGGCCAATGAGCAGTTCTTC. The rearrangement joined TRBV11-3 to TRBJ2-1, with the D call perhaps TRBD1 or TRBD2, each one matching 5 bases. The trim is 5 bases for V and 6 bases for J, with a gap of 17 bases between the germline ends. CDR1 SGHNT and CDR2 YENEEA are derived from the germline V gene. The CDR3 covers 15 residues, taking in both the cysteine and the phenylalanine. Solely the CDR3 DNA is kept, with 45 bases framed from the first base.